The 30 T cell receptor beta chains presented below share a single source sample, sequenced in a study of cytomegalovirus exposure and HLA in healthy donors. This PCR relied on a set of 60 Vbeta primers and 13 Jbeta primers. Here immunoSEQ multiplex PCR was the method, and the copy in TCRdb shows in-frame clones only, minus some. The data show approximately 110,000 clones, about 74% seen once. Sequenced material: PBMCs. Receptors originate from a female donor in good health and CMV-seropositive.

CDR3 in amino acids: CASRTLAGRDSGELFF. In DNA, the CDR3 is TGTGCCAGCAGGACGTTAGCGGGCCGTGATTCGGGGGAGCTGTTTTTT. The chain joins TRBV7-3 to TRBJ2-2; TRBD2 aligns across 7 bases. The CDR3 has 16 residues. V lost 6 bases to trimming and J lost 8 bases; unmatched junction nucleotides: 15. CDR1 is SGHTA, CDR2 FQGTGA, per germline.

This clone was counted between two and nine times. The gene calls are TRBV5-5 and TRBJ2-7, with D possibly matching TRBD2 (5 bases). In germline, CDR1 is SGHKS, CDR2 YYEKEE (reference sequence). The CDR3 extends over 13 amino acids. Between the trimmed V and J ends, which lost 4 bases and 7 bases, there was a span of 15 bases. The CDR3 sequence is CASSPYSTREQYF. Written as DNA, the CDR3 is TGTGCCAGCAGCCCCTACTCCACTAGGGAGCAGTACTTC.

This clone was picked up a small number of times. V usage is TRBV7-8 and J usage is TRBJ2-1, with D perhaps TRBD1 (5 bases). This CDR3 is 17 amino acids long. The germline V and J ends were trimmed by 5 bases and 7 bases, with 24 bases remaining between them. Germline loops: CDR1 SGHVS, CDR2 FQNEAQ. The CDR3 nucleotides read TGTGCCAGCAGCCTGGGGCGGCACGGGCGTGGCAGAAATGAGCAGTTCTTC. This translates into CASSLGRHGRGRNEQFF.

This clone turned up a few times. CDR3 protein: CATSRDYFADLRIWDSNTGELFF. CDR3 DNA sequence: TGTGCCACCAGCAGAGATTATTTTGCGGACCTGAGGATTTGGGACTCGAACACCGGGGAGCTGTTTTTT. V gene TRBV15 combines with J gene TRBJ2-2; TRBD2 is a possible D gene (6 bases). V gave up 0 bases and J gave up 0 bases, with 29 bases separating them. The CDR3 is made up of 23 amino acids. Per the germline V gene, CDR1 is LNHNV and CDR2 is YYDKDF (reference sequence).

V usage is TRBV7-2 and J usage is TRBJ2-5; TRBD1 might be the D (5 bases). The length of the CDR3 is 15 residues. Trimming cost V 2 bases and J 5 bases, with 15 bases left between them. Germline V gene lookup returns CDR1 SGHTA and CDR2 FQGNSA. The CDR3 spells CASSLQSGSGETQYF. CDR3 in DNA: TGTGCCAGCAGCTTACAATCAGGGTCCGGCGAGACCCAGTACTTC.

The CDR3 protein is CAWRRQGLDQPQHF. CDR3 DNA: TGTGCCTGGCGACGACAGGGGCTAGATCAGCCCCAGCATTTT. V usage is TRBV30 and J usage is TRBJ1-5; 8 positions agree with TRBD1. Germline V lookup: CDR1 GTSNPN, CDR2 SVGIG (reference sequence). The CDR3 is 14 amino acids. The junction had 8 bases not matched to a gene; V was cut back by 5 bases and J by 5 bases. The whole variable domain, remainder taken from reference TRBV30 and TRBJ1-5, is SQTIHQWPATLVQPVGSPLSLECTVEGTSNPNLYWYRQAAGRGLQLLFYSVGIGQISSEVPQNLSASRPQDRQFILSSKKLLLSDSGFYLCAWRRQGLDQPQHFGDGTRLSIL.

CDR3 nucleotide sequence: TGTGCCAGCAGTCCCCCGGGGGGCAGGGATGAAAAACTGTTTTTT. It codes for CASSPPGGRDEKLFF. V is TRBV28 and J is TRBJ1-4; TRBD1 might be the D (6 bases). Germline V lookup: CDR1 MDHEN, CDR2 SYDVKM. CDR3 length equals 15 residues. The germline V and J ends were trimmed by 5 bases and 6 bases, with 16 bases remaining between them.

This clone was seen only a few times. This rearrangement joins TRBV30 to TRBJ1-1; the D gene is possibly TRBD1 (5 bases). The CDR3 length is 14 residues. Trimming shortened V by 1 base and J by 4 bases, and 13 bases separated the two germline ends. The V gene's germline CDR1 is GTSNPN and CDR2 SVGIG (reference sequence). The CDR3 DNA follows: TGTGCCTGGAGTGGACCTATAAGGGGCACTGAAGCTTTCTTT. Translated: CAWSGPIRGTEAFF.

This chain connects TRBV18 to TRBJ2-5; 10 bases line up with TRBD1. After removal of 3 bases from V and 7 bases from J, the junction contained 8 bases not matched to a gene. The germline gives CDR1 KGHSH, CDR2 LQKENI. The CDR3 runs to 15 residues. The CDR3 DNA reads as TGTGCCAGCTCACCGGGGACAGGGGCGTTAGGGACCCAGTACTTC. Residues: CASSPGTGALGTQYF.

V usage is TRBV29-1 and J usage is TRBJ2-1; the D gene is possibly TRBD1 (6 bases). CDR1 is SQVTM, CDR2 ANQGSEA, per germline. Trimming left V 4 bases short and J 15 bases short, with 13 bases between. The CDR3 loop spans 10 amino acids. CDR3 coding DNA: TGCAGCGTTGGAGGACAGCGGTGGTTCTTC. Its protein is CSVGGQRWFF.

This clone was detected only a few times. This chain connects TRBV10-2 to TRBJ2-7; perhaps TRBD2 as D (8 bases). Germline assignment: CDR1 WSHSY and CDR2 SAAADI. This CDR3 contains 16 residues. Trimming removed 6 bases at V and 3 bases at J, with 21 bases between. In DNA form, the CDR3 reads TGCGCCAGCAGAATCCGGACAGGCGGGGGGCTCTACGAGCAGTACTTC. Its translation is CASRIRTGGGLYEQYF.

V is TRBV28 and J is TRBJ2-7; 9 bases are shared with TRBD2. Germline loops: CDR1 MDHEN, CDR2 SYDVKM. The CDR3 runs 15 residues. Trimming removed 6 bases from V and 2 bases from J; junction bases left unmatched: 8. CDR3 nucleotide sequence: TGTGCCAGCAGAAGCCGTGGGACTAGCACCTACGAGCAGTACTTC. Translated, it gives CASRSRGTSTYEQYF.

The chain uses TRBV4-3 and TRBJ1-6; D not certain. V was cut by 1 base and J by 3 bases, with 13 bases left in between. The V gene's germline CDR1 is LGHNA and CDR2 YSLEER. The CDR3 totals 17 residues. As DNA, the CDR3 is TGCGCCAGCAGCCAAGGGGCAGCCGAATACTATAATTCACCCCTCCACTTT. Its protein product is CASSQGAAEYYNSPLHF.

In DNA, the CDR3 is TGTGCCAGCAGTGAGGGGGGAACAGGCAATCAGCCCCAGCATTTT. It yields the protein CASSEGGTGNQPQHF. The V call is TRBV6-1, the J call TRBJ1-5; TRBD1 might be the D (5 bases). The germline gives CDR1 MNHNS, CDR2 SASEGT. Trimming removed 3 bases at V and 2 bases at J, with 11 bases between. This CDR3 has 15 residues.

This sequence joins TRBV9 and TRBJ1-1; 8 positions match TRBD1. V gave up 2 bases and J gave up 1 base; unmatched junction bases: 4. This CDR3 contains 15 residues. Germline CDR1 reads SGDLS; CDR2 reads YYNGEE. The CDR3 protein is CASSVATGANTEAFF. In DNA form, the CDR3 reads TGTGCCAGCAGCGTCGCGACAGGGGCGAACACTGAAGCTTTCTTT.

This chain uses TRBV5-4 with TRBJ2-3, with D perhaps matching TRBD1 (6 bases). Germline values: CDR1 SGHNT, CDR2 YYREEE (reference sequence). The CDR3 length is 13 residues. Between the trimmed V and J ends, which lost 2 bases and 4 bases, there was a span of 8 bases. CDR3 residues: CASSLGGADTQYF. In nucleotides, the CDR3 is TGTGCCAGCAGCTTAGGGGGTGCAGATACGCAGTATTTT.

This clone appeared a few times. V is TRBV6-1 and J is TRBJ1-5; 7 bases are shared with TRBD1. The CDR3 sequence is 17 residues long. Germline V gives CDR1 MNHNS, CDR2 SASEGT. Trimming at V came to 2 bases and at J to 1 base, leaving 8 bases not matched to a gene. In DNA form, the CDR3 reads TGTGCCAGCAGTGAACTGACAGGGAGTGTGAGCAATCAGCCCCAGCATTTT. This gives the protein CASSELTGSVSNQPQHF.

The chain joins TRBV4-1 to TRBJ1-1, with 9 bases identical to TRBD1. This CDR3 spans 16 amino acids. Germline V lookup: CDR1 MGHRA, CDR2 YSYEKL. V lost 2 bases to trimming and J lost 4 bases; unmatched junction nucleotides: 8. The CDR3 reads CASSQRPGQGLTEAFF. The CDR3 coding sequence is TGCGCCAGCAGCCAACGCCCGGGACAGGGACTCACTGAAGCTTTCTTT.

V gene TRBV28 combines with J gene TRBJ1-1; the D gene is possibly TRBD1 (5 bases). Trimming removed 7 bases at V and 0 bases at J, with 15 bases between. The CDR3 is 15 amino acids. CDR1 and CDR2 (germline): MDHEN, SYDVKM. Written as DNA, the CDR3 is TGTGCCAGCACCATCTGGGGGGGGGTGAACACTGAAGCTTTCTTT. Its translation: CASTIWGGVNTEAFF.

This chain connects TRBV29-1 to TRBJ2-2, with 10 bases lining up with TRBD2. CDR3 size: 16 residues. From germline, CDR1 is SQVTM and CDR2 ANQGSEA. The V gene end was trimmed by 0 bases and the J gene end by 7 bases; junction bases not matched to a gene: 8. In DNA, the CDR3 is TGCAGCGTTGAAGAACCCAGCGGGAGGGAAGGCGGGGAGCTGTTTTTT. Translating gives CSVEEPSGREGGELFF.

This sequence joins TRBV7-2 and TRBJ1-2, with 7 bases aligning to TRBD1. Per germline, CDR1 SGHTA and CDR2 FQGNSA. The CDR3 spans 15 residues. V was clipped by 3 bases and J by 0 bases; unmatched bases: 4. CDR3 nucleotides: TGTGCCAGCAGCTTGGGGGACAGTCCTAACTATGGCTACACCTTC. It is translated as CASSLGDSPNYGYTF.

The V call is TRBV18, the J call TRBJ1-1, with D uncertain. The CDR3 loop spans 14 amino acids. The V gene's germline CDR1 is KGHSH and CDR2 LQKENI. The V end lost 6 bases, the J end lost 1 base, and 12 bases lay between the germline ends. CDR3 residues: CASSGGVKNTEAFF. The CDR3 region has the DNA TGTGCCAGCTCCGGTGGAGTAAAGAACACTGAAGCTTTCTTT.

The chain is built from TRBV30 and TRBJ1-4; D might be TRBD1 (6 bases). Trimming shortened V by 4 bases and J by 6 bases, and 27 bases separated the two germline ends. The length of the CDR3 is 18 residues. Germline-derived CDR1 and CDR2 are GTSNPN and SVGIG (reference sequence). This CDR3 is CAWNWRQGPGRPHEKLFF. The CDR3, as DNA: TGTGCCTGGAACTGGCGGCAGGGGCCGGGTAGGCCTCATGAAAAACTGTTTTTT.

The genes are TRBV28 and TRBJ2-7; 11 nucleotides agree with TRBD2. Trimming cost V 7 bases and J 5 bases; bases outside gene matches: 1. Germline CDR1 is MDHEN and CDR2 is SYDVKM. This CDR3 spans 12 amino acids. CDR3 region: CASTTSGNEQYF. For the CDR3, the DNA is TGTGCCAGCACGACTAGCGGGAACGAGCAGTACTTC.

V and J are TRBV4-1 and TRBJ2-5; 8 nucleotides line up with TRBD2. CDR1 MGHRA and CDR2 YSYEKL come from the germline V gene. V dropped 4 bases and J dropped 1; count of bases not matched to a gene: 8. This CDR3 is built from 16 residues. The CDR3 spells CASSLHAAGVQETQYF. The CDR3 DNA reads TGCGCCAGCAGCCTACATGCAGCGGGGGTCCAAGAGACCCAGTACTTC.

This chain joins TRBV5-1 and TRBJ2-1, with TRBD2 matching 14 bases. Germline CDR1 reads SGHRS; CDR2 reads YFSETQ. CDR3 length: 15 residues. V was pared by 7 bases and J by 2 bases, with 2 bases of the junction left unmatched. The CDR3 region has the DNA TGCGCCAGCGGACTAGCGGGAGGCACCTACAATGAGCAGTTCTTC. This encodes CASGLAGGTYNEQFF. The variable domain in full, with the rest retrieved from reference TRBV5-1 and TRBJ2-1, is KAGVTQTPRYLIKTRGQQVTLSCSPISGHRSVSWYQQTPGQGLQFLFEYFSETQRNKGNFPGRFSGRQFSNSRSEMNVSTLELGDSALYLCASGLAGGTYNEQFFGPGTRLTVL.

The chain couples TRBV19 to TRBJ1-4, with D possibly being TRBD1 (6 bases). The germline V and J ends were trimmed by 6 bases and 3 bases, with 20 bases remaining between them. This CDR3 is built from 17 residues. Germline assignment: CDR1 LNHDA and CDR2 SQIVND (reference sequence). This CDR3 reads CASSPRRGGTANEKLFF. For the CDR3, the DNA is TGTGCCAGTAGCCCGAGGCGGGGGGGCACGGCTAATGAAAAACTGTTTTTT.

CDR3 residues: CASSLLGTSGKPSYEQYF. The CDR3 nucleotides read TGCGCCAGCAGCCTCCTCGGGACTAGCGGGAAACCCTCCTACGAGCAGTACTTC. J is TRBJ2-7 and V is TRBV4-1; the match to TRBD2 covers 13 bases. With V trimmed by 4 bases and J by 0 bases, 9 bases remained unmatched. The germline V gene encodes CDR1 MGHRA and CDR2 YSYEKL. The CDR3 length is 18 residues.

The V gene is TRBV11-2, the J gene TRBJ2-3; 14 nucleotides line up with TRBD2. The length of the CDR3 is 18 residues. CDR1 and CDR2 from the germline V gene are SGHAT and FQNNGV. With 4 bases clipped from V and 4 bases from J, the junction kept 10 bases outside the gene matches. The CDR3 DNA is TGTGCCAGCAGCTCCACCGGGACTAGCGGGAGATGGTCAGATACGCAGTATTTT. Encoded protein: CASSSTGTSGRWSDTQYF.

The chain joins TRBV27 to TRBJ2-7, with 7 nucleotides matching TRBD1. This CDR3 contains 15 residues. V gave up 5 bases and J gave up 3 bases; unmatched junction bases: 10. CDR1 and CDR2 from the germline V gene are MNHEY and SMNVEV (reference sequence). The CDR3 DNA is TGTGCCAGCAGTAAACCGGGACAGCCGAACTACGAGCAGTACTTC. The encoded protein is CASSKPGQPNYEQYF.